This passage covers 13 T cell receptor beta chains from one sample sequenced in a study of siplizumab effects on memory and regulatory T cells. The protocol was immunoSEQ multiplex PCR, while the TCRdb copy is restricted to in-frame clones and leaves out a portion. The sample lists some 110,000 clones, roughly 94% occurring once. The material sequenced was non-Treg CD4+ T cells sorted from blood. The origin of the receptors is a human donor in good health.

J is TRBJ1-3 and V is TRBV19; a weak D match, TRBD1 (6 bases). The CDR3 is made up of 15 amino acids. V lost 7 bases and J 2 bases, leaving 15 bases between the germline ends. CDR1 and CDR2 (germline): LNHDA, SQIVND (reference sequence). For the CDR3, the DNA is TGTGCCAGTAAACCTCAATCAGGGGCTGGAAACACCATATATTTT. Amino acids: CASKPQSGAGNTIYF.

The chain joins TRBV5-4 to TRBJ2-1, with D perhaps given as TRBD1 or TRBD2 (5 bases each). In germline, CDR1 is SGHNT, CDR2 YYREEE (reference sequence). The CDR3 has 15 residues. Trimming pared 4 bases from V and 8 bases from J, leaving 19 bases between. This CDR3 is CASSRDGERDDEQFF. DNA for the CDR3: TGTGCCAGCAGCCGGGACGGGGAACGGGACGATGAGCAGTTCTTC. Complete variable domain (other parts from reference TRBV5-4 and TRBJ2-1): ETGVTQSPTHLIKTRGQQVTLRCSSQSGHNTVSWYQQALGQGPQFIFQYYREEENGRGNFPPRFSGLQFPNYSSELNVNALELDDSALYLCASSRDGERDDEQFFGPGTRLTVL.

The gene calls are TRBV5-5 and TRBJ1-2, with D tentatively TRBD1 (5 bases). CDR3 length: 16 amino acids. CDR1 SGHKS and CDR2 YYEKEE come from the germline V gene (reference sequence). The ends were cut back, 4 bases at V and 0 bases at J, with 16 bases in the middle. CDR3 sequence reads: CASSRDGGSPNYGYTF. The CDR3 bases are TGTGCCAGCAGCCGGGACGGGGGGAGCCCTAACTATGGCTACACCTTC.

The chain couples TRBV2 to TRBJ1-1; D is unresolved. The CDR3 spans 14 residues. The V gene's germline CDR1 is SNHLY and CDR2 FYNNEI. Trimming left V 7 bases short and J 0 bases short, with 12 bases between. DNA for the CDR3: TGTGCCAGCACAAAACAGTTAATGAACACTGAAGCTTTCTTT. It translates to CASTKQLMNTEAFF.

This chain's CDR3 is CASSATFNEQFF. The CDR3 region has the DNA TGCGCCAGCAGCGCGACTTTCAATGAGCAGTTCTTC. The chain links TRBV5-1 to TRBJ2-1; D is ambiguous. Trimming took 4 bases from V and 6 from J, leaving 8 bases between them. Germline V gives CDR1 SGHRS, CDR2 YFSETQ. The CDR3 runs to 12 residues.

V and J are TRBV6-5 and TRBJ2-2, with D hard to call. Germline V gives CDR1 MNHEY, CDR2 SVGAGI. The CDR3 totals 13 residues. The V gene lost 4 bases and the J gene lost 5 bases, with 8 bases spanning the gap. CDR3: CASSFRITGELFF. The CDR3 DNA reads TGTGCCAGCAGTTTTCGGATTACCGGGGAGCTGTTTTTT.

The chain is built from TRBV18 and TRBJ2-3; 10 positions match TRBD2. J lost 5 bases, V lost 4 bases, and 6 bases had no gene match. The CDR3 has 15 amino acids. Germline V gives CDR1 KGHSH, CDR2 LQKENI. In DNA form, the CDR3 reads TGTGCCAGCTCACAAAGCGGGGGGGCCGGAGATACGCAGTATTTT. Protein sequence: CASSQSGGAGDTQYF.

The chain has TRBV29-1 and TRBJ1-2, with a tentative D call TRBD1 (5 bases). This CDR3 contains 12 residues. Germline V gene data show CDR1 as SQVTM and CDR2 as ANQGSEA. V was cut by 6 bases and J by 4 bases, with 12 bases left in between. CDR3 sequence reads: CSVGGEFYGYTF. The CDR3 DNA is TGCAGCGTGGGGGGGGAGTTCTATGGCTACACCTTC. Complete variable domain (other parts from reference TRBV29-1 and TRBJ1-2): SAVISQKPSRDICQRGTSLTIQCQVDSQVTMMFWYRQQPGQSLTLIATANQGSEATYESGFVIDKFPISRPNLTFSTLTVSNMSPEDSSIYLCSVGGEFYGYTFGSGTRLTVV.

The genes are TRBV6-1 and TRBJ2-5; TRBD2 aligns across 8 bases. Germline-derived CDR1 and CDR2 are MNHNS and SASEGT. Trimming cost V 2 bases and J 5 bases; bases outside gene matches: 4. This CDR3 region has 14 residues. The CDR3 loop is CASSERGGRETQYF. The CDR3 nucleotides read TGTGCCAGCAGTGAACGGGGGGGCCGTGAGACCCAGTACTTC.

The chain employs TRBV5-1 and TRBJ2-2; TRBD1 aligns across 9 bases. Germline V CDR1 and CDR2: SGHRS, YFSETQ. The CDR3 totals 20 residues. J was trimmed by 3 bases and V by 3 bases; bases with no gene match: 18. The CDR3 DNA sequence: TGCGCCAGCAGCTCCCGGGACAGGGCCCTCTCCCGATATTACACCGGGGAGCTGTTTTTT. It specifies CASSSRDRALSRYYTGELFF.

Comment on this clone: One junction end disagrees with the germline gene, perhaps due to a read error. The chain couples TRBV7-7 to TRBJ2-1, with a possible D match to TRBD2 (6 bases). The length of the CDR3 is 13 residues. Germline-derived CDR1 and CDR2 are SSHAT and FNYEAQ (reference sequence). This chain's CDR3 is CASSLADYNEQFF. The DNA for the CDR3 is TGTGCTAGCAGCTTAGCGGACTACAATGAGCAGTTCTTC.

The rearrangement links TRBV4-1 to TRBJ1-1, with D uncertain. Trimming left V 6 bases short and J 0 bases short, with 8 bases between. The germline V gene has CDR1 MGHRA and CDR2 YSYEKL. The CDR3 sequence is 13 residues long. CDR3 sequence reads: CASSGRMNTEAFF. The CDR3 DNA sequence: TGCGCCAGCAGTGGACGTATGAACACTGAAGCTTTCTTT.

This chain connects TRBV2 to TRBJ1-6; tentatively, D is TRBD1 (6 bases). The CDR3 length is 15 residues. CDR1 is SNHLY and CDR2 is FYNNEI in the germline V gene. V gave up 1 base and J gave up 8 bases, with 12 bases separating them. DNA for the CDR3: TGTGCCAGCAGTGAAGAGACAGGCCGGGATTCACCCCTCCACTTT. Protein sequence: CASSEETGRDSPLHF.